This T cell receptor beta chain was observed in a study of cytomegalovirus exposure and HLA in healthy donors. Study conclusions and caveats: For cytomegalovirus status, the classifier reportedly gave diagnoses with high specificity and sensitivity. HLA restriction was apparent for most CMV-associated TCR beta chains in a later analysis. Excluded were some V segments that proved indistinguishable, including TRBV6-2 and TRBV6-3.

CDR1 is MNHNS and CDR2 is SASEGT in the germline V gene. The length of the CDR3 is 13 residues. Losses at the gene ends were 7 bases for V and 10 bases for J; bases not matched to a gene: 8. As to this clone: Its target is not known.

The PCR had 60 Vbeta and 13 Jbeta primers. Sequencing was performed with immunoSEQ multiplex PCR; in TCRdb, only in-frame clones are kept and a portion is missing. The table shows about 190,000 clones, with about 80% occurring only once. The sequence derives from a middle-aged woman in good health and CMV-seronegative. This rearrangement joins TRBV6-1 to TRBJ2-1; 9 nucleotides agree with TRBD2. What was sequenced was PBMCs. The CDR3 DNA reads TGTGCCAGCACTCCTAGCGGGGCCCGGGAGCAGTTCTTC. Amino acids: CASTPSGAREQFF.